The next 13 T cell receptor beta chains were all read from a single sample in a study of response to subunit inactivated influenza vaccine. Each CDR3 protein gets one entry after TCRdb re-called the RT-PCR reads with MiXCR. This sample yields 280,000 or so distinct CDR3 sequences, of which less than 25% are seen a single time; roughly 10% belongs to the top ten. Here the sequenced sample was PBMCs from blood, taken approximately 22 months after vaccination. The source is a man aged 45 to 75 who received an inactivated influenza vaccine.

The rearrangement links TRBV10-3 to TRBJ2-5, with TRBD2 identical over 10 bases. Germline CDR1 is ENHRY and CDR2 is SYGVKD. V gave up 2 bases and J gave up 0 bases; unmatched junction bases: 6. This CDR3 has 17 amino acids. CDR3: CAISEVSGGSYQETQYF. For the CDR3, the DNA is TGTGCCATCAGTGAGGTTAGCGGGGGGTCGTACCAAGAGACCCAGTACTTC.

CDR3 sequence (DNA): TGTGCCAGCAGTGATCGGTGGGTTGTGTCGAGCTCCAATGAGCAGTTCTTC. This gives the protein CASSDRWVVSSSNEQFF. The chain is built from TRBV6-1 and TRBJ2-1, with D unclear. Per the germline V gene, CDR1 is MNHNS and CDR2 is SASEGT. This CDR3 has 17 residues. Between the trimmed V and J ends, which lost 3 bases and 6 bases, there was a span of 21 bases.

The chain couples TRBV4-3 to TRBJ2-3; D unresolved. V was pared by 4 bases and J by 6 bases, with 17 bases between. The CDR3 has 15 amino acids. The V gene's germline CDR1 is LGHNA and CDR2 YSLEER. CDR3 nucleotides: TGCGCCAGCAGCCCTGGAGAAGGGATGAGGGATACGCAGTATTTT. Its protein product is CASSPGEGMRDTQYF.

This clonotype was seen a handful of times. This sequence joins TRBV20-1 and TRBJ2-7; tentatively, D is TRBD1 (5 bases). Per germline, CDR1 DFQATT and CDR2 SNEGSKA (reference sequence). CDR3 length equals 14 residues. Between the trimmed V and J ends, which lost 1 base and 3 bases, there was a span of 13 bases. The CDR3 loop is CSARVGRELYEQYF. CDR3 nucleotide sequence: TGCAGTGCTAGAGTGGGCAGGGAACTCTACGAGCAGTACTTC.

In this sample, this clonotype turned up a few times. The chain employs TRBV10-3 and TRBJ2-7; the D call may be TRBD1 or TRBD2 (6 bases each). The length of the CDR3 is 13 residues. Per germline, CDR1 ENHRY and CDR2 SYGVKD. Trimming removed 6 bases at V and 2 bases at J, with 11 bases between. CDR3 amino acids: CAISRGLTYEQYF. As DNA, the CDR3 is TGTGCCATCAGCAGGGGACTTACCTACGAGCAGTACTTC.

The chain uses TRBV5-1 and TRBJ2-5, with 7 positions matching TRBD2. The V gene end was trimmed by 4 bases and the J gene end by 3 bases; junction bases not matched to a gene: 12. Germline V lookup: CDR1 SGHRS, CDR2 YFSETQ. The CDR3 runs 16 residues. This CDR3 reads CASSPGRGAGKETQYF. CDR3 DNA sequence: TGCGCCAGCAGCCCGGGGCGTGGAGCGGGGAAAGAGACCCAGTACTTC. Together with reference TRBV5-1 and TRBJ2-5, the CDR3 gives the full variable domain: KAGVTQTPRYLIKTRGQQVTLSCSPISGHRSVSWYQQTPGQGLQFLFEYFSETQRNKGNFPGRFSGRQFSNSRSEMNVSTLELGDSALYLCASSPGRGAGKETQYFGPGTRLLVL.

This chain uses TRBV30 with TRBJ1-1, with 7 bases fitting TRBD1. V gave up 5 bases and J gave up 1 base; unmatched junction bases: 10. The CDR3 contains 15 residues. Germline V CDR1 and CDR2: GTSNPN, SVGIG (reference sequence). The CDR3: CAWAKQGLGNTEAFF. The CDR3 region has the DNA TGTGCCTGGGCGAAACAGGGGTTGGGGAACACTGAAGCTTTCTTT. Full variable domain (rest looked up from reference TRBV30 and TRBJ1-1): SQTIHQWPATLVQPVGSPLSLECTVEGTSNPNLYWYRQAAGRGLQLLFYSVGIGQISSEVPQNLSASRPQDRQFILSSKKLLLSDSGFYLCAWAKQGLGNTEAFFGQGTRLTVV.

This clonotype was detected a few times. The gene calls are TRBV4-3 and TRBJ1-3; no firm D call. Germline assignment: CDR1 LGHNA and CDR2 YSLEER. The CDR3 consists of 16 residues. V was pared by 0 bases and J by 2 bases, with 11 bases between. CDR3: CASSQDPPDPGNTIYF. As DNA, the CDR3 is TGCGCCAGCAGCCAAGATCCCCCGGACCCTGGAAACACCATATATTTT.

This clonotype was picked up a small number of times. This rearrangement joins TRBV11-2 to TRBJ1-2; 7 bases match TRBD1. This CDR3 has 16 amino acids. The germline gives CDR1 SGHAT, CDR2 FQNNGV. Trimming cost V 6 bases and J 12 bases; bases outside gene matches: 22. In DNA, the CDR3 is TGTGCCAGCAGACCCACTGAGTGGGGACAGCGACCCCTGAACACCTTC. It specifies CASRPTEWGQRPLNTF. Supplemented by reference TRBV11-2 and TRBJ1-2, the full variable domain reads EAGVAQSPRYKIIEKRQSVAFWCNPISGHATLYWYQQILGQGPKLLIQFQNNGVVDDSQLPKDRFSAERLKGVDSTLKIQPAKLEDSAVYLCASRPTEWGQRPLNTFGSGTRLTVV.

The chain couples TRBV2 to TRBJ1-1; no clear D gene. Trimming took 6 bases from V and 0 from J, leaving 8 bases between them. Germline V gene lookup returns CDR1 SNHLY and CDR2 FYNNEI. The CDR3 runs to 13 residues. CDR3 residues: CASRATMNTEAFF. For the CDR3, the DNA is TGTGCCAGCAGAGCTACCATGAACACTGAAGCTTTCTTT.

This clonotype has just a few counts. The chain employs TRBV6-1 and TRBJ2-1; 7 bases agree with TRBD1. The V gene's germline CDR1 is MNHNS and CDR2 SASEGT. CDR3 length: 16 amino acids. V lost 5 bases and J lost 3; bases outside the gene matches: 10. CDR3 loop: CASSPPGQLNYNEQFF. CDR3 coding DNA: TGTGCCAGCAGTCCCCCGGGACAGTTAAACTACAATGAGCAGTTCTTC.

This clonotype was counted a few times. The rearrangement joins TRBV20-1 to TRBJ1-2; the match to TRBD1 covers 7 bases. Germline lookup yields CDR1 DFQATT and CDR2 SNEGSKA (reference sequence). The J segment lost 4 bases and the V segment lost 4 bases, leaving 9 bases of the junction unmatched. This CDR3 is 14 amino acids long. The CDR3 loop is CSATYSGQFYGYTF. In DNA form, the CDR3 reads TGCAGTGCTACTTACTCGGGACAGTTCTATGGCTACACCTTC.

This clonotype showed up just a few times. The chain carries TRBV20-1 and TRBJ1-5; D not certain. Germline CDR1 DFQATT, CDR2 SNEGSKA (reference sequence). Trimming shortened V by 2 bases and J by 0 bases, and 11 bases separated the two germline ends. The CDR3 extends over 15 amino acids. CDR3 sequence: CSARPTENSNQPQHF. CDR3 coding DNA: TGCAGTGCTAGACCCACAGAAAATAGCAATCAGCCCCAGCATTTT.